This T cell receptor beta chain was documented in a study of Graves' ophthalmopathy and Graves' hyperthyroidism. Whole-study results and caveats: Built on 13 signatures, a model told ophthalmopathy apart from stable hyperthyroidism with approximately 88% sensitivity and around 80% specificity. Clonotypes were expanded in thyroid at above 0.001 frequency, and most also appeared in blood.

RNA transcripts were the template, and TCR beta CDR3 regions were amplified from them. HTBI-primed first-round RT-PCR preceded second-round multiplex PCR. One entry per CDR3 protein, called by TCRdb with MiXCR from the multiplex PCR reads. The repertoire consists of 210,000 or so distinct CDR3 sequences, with approximately 28% occurring once and the leading ten covering about 9.1%. This clonotype was seen at least ten times. Its antigen remains unknown. The sample consisted of peripheral blood. This TCR derives from a man aged 45-65 years with Graves' ophthalmopathy.

The CDR3 sequence is CASSQGQGYEQYF. The CDR3 DNA follows: TGTGCCAGCAGCCAGGGACAGGGCTACGAGCAGTACTTC. The J gene is TRBJ2-7, the V gene TRBV28, with 9 bases aligning to TRBD1. The germline V gene encodes CDR1 MDHEN and CDR2 SYDVKM. V shed 6 bases and J 3 bases; nucleotides not matched to a gene: 3. The CDR3 totals 13 residues.